The sequence of this TCR beta chain was determined in a study of CD8+CD57+ T cells in acquired aplastic anemia. It was patients with CD8+CD57+ cell expansion by flow cytometry who were chosen for sequencing. CDR3 and TCR beta VDJ profiling relied on genomic DNA as the template. TCRdb re-derived calls from the reads in MiXCR, one entry per CDR3 protein. The sample yields under 350,000 distinct CDR3 sequences, approximately 60% seen once. The germline CDR1 and CDR2 sequences are SEHNR and FQNEAQ (reference sequence). This CDR3 is built from 15 residues. V lost 4 bases and J 6 bases, leaving 15 bases between the germline ends.

The chain links TRBV7-9 to TRBJ2-2; D is unclear. The receptor was isolated from a human donor with aplastic anemia. The sequenced sample consisted of sorted CD4+, CD8+, or CD8+CD57+ T cells (not recorded which) from PBMCs. CDR3 nucleotide sequence: TGTGCCAGCAGCTCGCGGCGTTGGGGTCCCGGGGAGCTGTTTTTT. Its protein is CASSSRRWGPGELFF.